One sample yielded the 26 T cell receptor beta chains listed below, sequenced in a study of metastatic and nonmetastatic thyroid tumors. TCRdb reassembled clones from the PCR reads with MiXCR. The sample shows around 25,000 clones, under 15% of them seen only once. All patients were treatment-naive before thyroid surgery. The source material was blood. The receptor set was obtained from a female donor with papillary thyroid cancer or a benign thyroid nodule (not recorded which). Some clones in this sample may be carry-over from other donors' samples.

This clone was observed many times. The genes are TRBV6-1 and TRBJ2-5, with TRBD1 as a possible D gene (5 bases). Germline V lookup: CDR1 MNHNS, CDR2 SASEGT. Trimming stripped 5 bases from V and 4 bases from J, with 11 bases between. The CDR3 sequence is 13 residues long. CDR3 sequence (DNA): TGTGCCAGCAGTTTGGGCAGGGCAGAGACCCAGTACTTC. It codes for CASSLGRAETQYF.

This clone has a count of ten or more. The V and J genes are TRBV6-6 and TRBJ2-3; D gene uncertain. Germline CDR1 and CDR2: MNHNY and SVGAGI (reference sequence). The ends were cut back, 2 bases at V and 6 bases at J, with 12 bases in the middle. There are 14 residues in the CDR3. CDR3 nucleotides: TGTGCCAGCAGTTACAACCAGGTCCGGGATACGCAGTATTTT. This translates into CASSYNQVRDTQYF.

This clone showed up many times. The V gene is TRBV5-1, the J gene TRBJ2-2; D might be TRBD2 (5 bases). This CDR3 has 13 amino acids. Per the germline V gene, CDR1 is SGHRS and CDR2 is YFSETQ. The V end lost 4 bases, the J end lost 5 bases, and 9 bases lay between the germline ends. This chain's CDR3 is CASSQLGTGELFF. The CDR3 DNA sequence: TGCGCCAGCAGCCAACTAGGGACCGGGGAGCTGTTTTTT.

This clone was observed many times. This chain links TRBV28 with TRBJ1-5, with D tentatively TRBD1 (6 bases). CDR1 and CDR2 from the germline V gene are MDHEN and SYDVKM. V was pared by 5 bases and J by 3 bases, with 17 bases between. The CDR3 consists of 16 residues. The CDR3 DNA sequence: TGTGCCAGCAGTCGCCAAGGACAGAAGTACAATCAGCCCCAGCATTTT. This sequence encodes CASSRQGQKYNQPQHF.

This clone was seen repeatedly, ten times or more. The J gene is TRBJ2-3, the V gene TRBV6-5; no firm D call. Germline CDR1 MNHEY, CDR2 SVGAGI. This CDR3 spans 16 amino acids. V lost 0 bases and J lost 1, with 11 bases in between. The CDR3: CASSYSPSTRTDTQYF. The CDR3 nucleotides read TGTGCCAGCAGTTACTCGCCCAGCACCCGCACAGATACGCAGTATTTT.

In this sample, this clone is medium-sized. In DNA, the CDR3 is TGTGCCAGCAGTTACGGGAGTGCTGGAAACACCATATATTTT. This translates into CASSYGSAGNTIYF. The gene calls are TRBV6-5 and TRBJ1-3; D gene ambiguous. The V and J ends lost 2 bases and 2 bases respectively, with 7 bases between them. CDR1 is MNHEY, CDR2 SVGAGI, per germline. This CDR3 has 14 amino acids.

Many counts were recorded for this clone. The gene calls are TRBV3-1 and TRBJ2-3, with 7 bases aligning to TRBD2. Germline-derived CDR1 and CDR2 are LGHDT and YNNKEL (reference sequence). CDR3 size: 18 residues. J lost 4 bases, V lost 0 bases, and 13 bases had no gene match. CDR3 sequence: CASSQDPPWREWADTQYF. The CDR3 nucleotides read TGTGCCAGCAGCCAAGATCCGCCTTGGCGGGAGTGGGCAGATACGCAGTATTTT.

The V gene is TRBV6-6, the J gene TRBJ2-7; D is ambiguous. The CDR3 totals 14 residues. V was trimmed by 3 bases and J by 2 bases, leaving 11 bases between them. Germline V gene lookup returns CDR1 MNHNY and CDR2 SVGAGI (reference sequence). The chain's CDR3 is CASSYLACPYEQYF. CDR3 bases: TGTGCCAGCAGTTATTTAGCATGCCCCTACGAGCAGTACTTC.

Many counts were recorded for this clone. V gene TRBV6-1 combines with J gene TRBJ1-5; D gene ambiguous. Trimming removed 3 bases at V and 1 base at J, with 4 bases between. This CDR3 has 13 residues. Germline V CDR1 and CDR2: MNHNS, SASEGT. CDR3 nucleotide sequence: TGTGCCAGCAGTGAGCGCAGCAATCAGCCCCAGCATTTT. Translated: CASSERSNQPQHF.

The CDR3 DNA reads TGTGCCAGCAGTTTCCCGAGGCAGTACTTC. Protein: CASSFPRQYF. This sequence joins TRBV6-9 and TRBJ2-7; D uncertain. Trimming left V 4 bases short and J 9 bases short, with 7 bases between. Germline lookup yields CDR1 MNHGY and CDR2 SVAAGI. CDR3 size: 10 residues.

This clone occurred many times. V is TRBV19 and J is TRBJ1-1; D remains ambiguous. Germline lookup yields CDR1 LNHDA and CDR2 SQIVND (reference sequence). Trimming took off 4 bases at V and 3 bases at J, with 3 bases between the two ends. The CDR3 is made up of 11 amino acids. The CDR3 DNA follows: TGTGCCAGTAGTACCTACACTGAAGCTTTCTTT. This translates into CASSTYTEAFF.

This clone was found many times. Given a much more abundant clone one base away, this may be a read error. Additional DNA sequences in this sample encode the identical CDR3. CDR3 nucleotides: TGTGCCAGCTCGCCAATCATCGCAGGGATGGACAATGAGCAGTTCTTC. This sequence encodes CASSPIIAGMDNEQFF. The V and J genes are TRBV18 and TRBJ2-1; D is possibly TRBD1 (5 bases). This CDR3 spans 16 amino acids. Germline V gene data show CDR1 as KGHSH and CDR2 as LQKENI. V gave up 6 bases and J gave up 5 bases, with 20 bases separating them.

This clone was seen at least ten times. The chain couples TRBV24-1 to TRBJ1-2; no firm D call. Trimming cost V 4 bases and J 4 bases, with 9 bases left between them. There are 13 residues in the CDR3. Germline lookup yields CDR1 KGHDR and CDR2 SFDVKD. CDR3 DNA: TGTGCCACCAGTGACTCCGGACCCTATGGCTACACCTTC. This gives the protein CATSDSGPYGYTF.

This clone showed up just once. The CDR3 DNA reads TGCAGTGCCACCAGTCCCGGTTGGGGTACCACTGAAGCTTTCTTT. Its protein product is CSATSPGWGTTEAFF. The gene calls are TRBV20-1 and TRBJ1-1, with D hard to call. This CDR3 has 15 amino acids. The V end lost 6 bases, the J end lost 4 bases, and 21 bases lay between the germline ends. CDR1 and CDR2 from the germline V gene are DFQATT and SNEGSKA (reference sequence).

Many counts were recorded for this clone. The chain uses TRBV6-1 and TRBJ2-7, with D tentatively TRBD1 or TRBD2 (6 bases each). V was trimmed by 6 bases and J by 5 bases, leaving 14 bases between them. The CDR3 has 13 amino acids. Germline CDR1 is MNHNS and CDR2 is SASEGT. CDR3: CASSRGGWNEQYF. The CDR3 bases are TGTGCCAGCAGCCGAGGGGGGTGGAACGAGCAGTACTTC.

Concerning this clone itself: The sample contains more than one DNA sequence encoding this CDR3. This sequence joins TRBV30 and TRBJ1-4; D perhaps matches TRBD1 (5 bases). V was cut by 0 bases and J by 0 bases, with 8 bases left in between. This CDR3 contains 15 residues. Per the germline V gene, CDR1 is GTSNPN and CDR2 is SVGIG (reference sequence). The CDR3 protein is CAWSVRGSTNEKLFF. CDR3 in DNA: TGTGCCTGGAGTGTAAGGGGCTCAACTAATGAAAAACTGTTTTTT.

V gene TRBV4-1 combines with J gene TRBJ2-7; 7 bases line up with TRBD2. This CDR3 spans 15 amino acids. Per germline, CDR1 MGHRA and CDR2 YSYEKL. The J segment lost 2 bases and the V segment lost 1 base, leaving 5 bases of the junction unmatched. For the CDR3, the DNA is TGCGCCAGCAGCCAAGGAAGTCGGGGGGCCTACGAGCAGTACTTC. Its translation is CASSQGSRGAYEQYF.

This clone was counted at least ten times. This chain connects TRBV7-6 to TRBJ2-2; 7 bases map to TRBD2. The CDR3 extends over 16 amino acids. V trimming: 5 bases; J trimming: 1 base; junction bases outside the gene matches: 7. Looked up from germline, CDR1 is SGHVS and CDR2 is FNYEAQ. Here the CDR3 reads CASSPRTGGNTGELFF. In DNA, the CDR3 is TGTGCCAGCAGCCCGAGGACGGGGGGGAACACCGGGGAGCTGTTTTTT. Together with reference TRBV7-6 and TRBJ2-2, the CDR3 gives the full variable domain: GAGVSQSPRYKVTKRGQDVALRCDPISGHVSLYWYRQALGQGPEFLTYFNYEAQQDKSGLPNDRFSAERPEGSISTLTIQRTEQRDSAMYRCASSPRTGGNTGELFFGEGSRLTVL.

In its sample, this clone was seen many times. This chain joins TRBV28 and TRBJ2-7, with D possibly being TRBD1 (5 bases). V was clipped by 5 bases and J by 2 bases, with 10 bases between them. CDR3 length: 13 residues. Germline CDR1 reads MDHEN; CDR2 reads SYDVKM. CDR3 nucleotide sequence: TGTGCCAGCAGTCTAAGACAGCCCTACGAGCAGTACTTC. Translated, it gives CASSLRQPYEQYF. Together with reference TRBV28 and TRBJ2-7, the CDR3 gives the full variable domain: DVKVTQSSRYLVKRTGEKVFLECVQDMDHENMFWYRQDPGLGLRLIYFSYDVKMKEKGDIPEGYSVSREKKERFSLILESASTNQTSMYLCASSLRQPYEQYFGPGTRLTVT.

This clone has only a few counts. Its ends do not fully match the called genes, so a read error is possible. The chain has TRBV19 and TRBJ2-7; the D is unclear. This CDR3 has 14 residues. Germline CDR1 and CDR2: LNHDA and SQIVND (reference sequence). The CDR3 nucleotides are TGTGCCGGTAGTGCCTACAGTGGGCTCTACGAGCAGTACTTC. Translating gives CAGSAYSGLYEQYF. The entire variable domain, with the rest obtained from reference TRBV19 and TRBJ2-7, is as follows: DGGITQSPKYLFRKEGQNVTLSCEQNLNHDAMYWYRQDPGQGLRLIYYSQIVNDFQKGDIAEGYSVSREKKESFPLTVTSAQKNPTAFYLCAGSAYSGLYEQYFGPGTRLTVT.

A few counts support this clone. The chain employs TRBV29-1 and TRBJ1-1; TRBD1 is a possible D gene (5 bases). V was pared by 2 bases and J by 10 bases, with 11 bases between. Per the germline V gene, CDR1 is SQVTM and CDR2 is ANQGSEA. The CDR3 covers 11 residues. The CDR3 protein is CSVEQGGGAFF. CDR3 sequence (DNA): TGCAGCGTTGAACAGGGCGGGGGAGCTTTCTTT.

Ten or more counts support this clone. This chain uses TRBV6-1 with TRBJ1-1; 9 positions match TRBD1. This CDR3 region has 13 residues. The germline V gene encodes CDR1 MNHNS and CDR2 SASEGT. Trimming removed 5 bases from V and 3 bases from J; junction bases left unmatched: 1. This chain's CDR3 is CASSHRGHTEAFF. Written as DNA, the CDR3 is TGTGCCAGCAGTCACAGGGGGCACACTGAAGCTTTCTTT.

This clone came up many times. The chain recombines TRBV7-9 with TRBJ1-2; no clear D. This CDR3 comprises 14 residues. Per the germline V gene, CDR1 is SEHNR and CDR2 is FQNEAQ (reference sequence). V was cut by 2 bases and J by 7 bases, with 14 bases left in between. The CDR3 loop is CASSLHTSSGGYTF. CDR3 in DNA: TGTGCCAGCAGCTTACACACTTCCTCGGGTGGCTACACCTTC.

This clone has a count of ten or more. This sequence joins TRBV5-4 and TRBJ2-7; D is unclear. Per the germline V gene, CDR1 is SGHNT and CDR2 is YYREEE (reference sequence). V dropped 1 base and J dropped 2 bases, with 10 bases sitting between them. CDR3 size: 14 residues. This CDR3 reads CASSLYEPPYEQYF. As DNA, the CDR3 is TGTGCCAGCAGCTTGTACGAGCCCCCCTACGAGCAGTACTTC.

The chain recombines TRBV20-1 with TRBJ2-7; 9 positions agree with TRBD1. Germline CDR1 reads DFQATT; CDR2 reads SNEGSKA (reference sequence). V was pared by 3 bases and J by 4 bases, with 4 bases of the junction left unmatched. CDR3 size: 13 residues. CDR3 bases: TGCAGTGCTAGGACAGGGGGTCTGTACGAGCAGTACTTC. Its translation is CSARTGGLYEQYF.

The V gene is TRBV5-5, the J gene TRBJ1-5; no reliable D call. The CDR3 covers 13 residues. Germline CDR1 and CDR2: SGHKS and YYEKEE (reference sequence). V was shortened by 2 bases and J by 4 bases, with 7 bases between the two germline ends. CDR3 residues: CASSFRENQPQHF. CDR3 DNA: TGTGCCAGCAGCTTTAGGGAGAATCAGCCCCAGCATTTT. The full variable domain, with the rest looked up from reference TRBV5-5 and TRBJ1-5, is DAGVTQSPTHLIKTRGQQVTLRCSPISGHKSVSWYQQVLGQGPQFIFQYYEKEERGRGNFPDRFSARQFPNYSSELNVNALLLGDSALYLCASSFRENQPQHFGDGTRLSIL.